The 20 T cell receptor beta chains listed next were all sequenced from one sample in a study of T cell responses to AZD1222 COVID-19 vaccine. Sequencing was performed with immunoSEQ multiplex PCR; in TCRdb, only in-frame clones are kept and a portion is missing. Altogether roughly 150,000 clones are present, roughly 91% being singletons, with the ten largest covering approximately 6.3%. The material was peripheral blood, obtained 28 days after the second AZD1222 dose. These receptors originate from an adult who received the AZD1222 COVID-19 vaccine.

The V call is TRBV4-1, the J call TRBJ2-5; D call uncertain. The V end lost 0 bases, the J end lost 1 base, and 9 bases lay between the germline ends. Germline loops: CDR1 MGHRA, CDR2 YSYEKL. The CDR3 length is 15 residues. Written as DNA, the CDR3 is TGCGCCAGCAGCCAAGATTCGGGCTCCCAAGAGACCCAGTACTTC. Amino acid sequence: CASSQDSGSQETQYF.

The chain links TRBV19 to TRBJ1-1, with a possible D match to TRBD1 (5 bases). The length of the CDR3 is 15 residues. Germline V gives CDR1 LNHDA, CDR2 SQIVND (reference sequence). Trimming took off 3 bases at V and 2 bases at J, with 13 bases between the two ends. CDR3 loop: CASSIPGRGNTEAFF. DNA of the CDR3: TGTGCCAGTAGTATCCCGGGACGGGGAAACACTGAAGCTTTCTTT.

The V gene is TRBV7-9, the J gene TRBJ1-2; 11 bases match TRBD1. This CDR3 has 17 amino acids. Unmatched junction bases numbered 11, after V lost 5 bases and J lost 3 bases. CDR1 SEHNR and CDR2 FQNEAQ come from the germline V gene (reference sequence). CDR3 sequence: CASSPGTGGTFHYGYTF. DNA for the CDR3: TGTGCCAGCAGCCCCGGGACAGGGGGAACGTTTCACTATGGCTACACCTTC.

The genes are TRBV6-5 and TRBJ2-5; 8 bases fit TRBD2. With V trimmed by 8 bases and J by 6 bases, 11 bases remained unmatched. The CDR3 runs 14 residues. CDR1 and CDR2 (germline): MNHEY, SVGAGI. This CDR3 is CASSRASGPQTQYF. In nucleotides, the CDR3 is TGTGCCAGCTCTCGGGCTAGCGGGCCTCAGACCCAGTACTTC.

This clone was found once. The V call is TRBV5-1, the J call TRBJ1-6; D might be TRBD1 (6 bases). Germline CDR1 reads SGHRS; CDR2 reads YFSETQ. The V gene lost 7 bases and the J gene lost 5 bases, with 16 bases spanning the gap. The CDR3 covers 15 residues. The CDR3 loop reads CASSPDRTNNSPLHF. DNA of the CDR3: TGCGCCAGCTCCCCGGACAGAACTAATAATTCACCCCTCCACTTT.

This chain links TRBV6-5 with TRBJ1-2; D unclear. V gave up 0 bases and J gave up 6 bases, with 11 bases separating them. In germline, CDR1 is MNHEY, CDR2 SVGAGI. This CDR3 comprises 14 residues. The CDR3 sequence is CASSYSLGRDGYTF. The DNA for the CDR3 is TGTGCCAGCAGTTACTCGCTAGGGCGGGATGGCTACACCTTC.

This chain uses TRBV19 with TRBJ1-6; tentative D call: TRBD1 (6 bases). The CDR3 runs 15 residues. The germline V and J ends were trimmed by 10 bases and 10 bases, with 23 bases remaining between them. Per germline, CDR1 LNHDA and CDR2 SQIVND (reference sequence). The CDR3 coding sequence is TGTGCCACCAAGGGGGAGCAGGGGCGCGACTCACCCCTCCACTTT. This sequence encodes CATKGEQGRDSPLHF.

The chain links TRBV3-1 (or the pseudogene TRBV3-2) to TRBJ1-4; 8 positions agree with TRBD1. In germline, CDR1 is LGHDT, CDR2 YNNKEL (reference sequence). V lost 4 bases, J lost 2 bases, and 3 bases stayed unmatched. CDR3 length: 15 amino acids. Here the CDR3 DNA reads TGTGCCAGCAGCCTCGCAGGGGGCACTAATGAAAAACTGTTTTTT. As protein: CASSLAGGTNEKLFF.

This chain uses TRBV28 with TRBJ2-1; a possible D gene is TRBD1 (5 bases). The CDR3 is 15 amino acids. Germline V gene lookup returns CDR1 MDHEN and CDR2 SYDVKM. V shed 7 bases and J shed 12 bases, with 25 bases lying between them. The chain's CDR3 is CASKPAGLLEIGQFF. DNA for the CDR3: TGTGCCAGCAAGCCAGCAGGGCTCCTGGAAATTGGGCAGTTCTTC.

The genes are TRBV6-5 and TRBJ2-3; TRBD2 agrees at 9 bases. The CDR3 covers 15 residues. From germline, CDR1 is MNHEY and CDR2 SVGAGI. V trimming: 6 bases; J trimming: 2 bases; junction bases outside the gene matches: 6. The DNA for the CDR3 is TGTGCCAGCAGCCGACTAGCGGAGCTCACAGATACGCAGTATTTT. Translated, it gives CASSRLAELTDTQYF.

The chain combines TRBV18 with TRBJ1-5; D is uncertain. V lost 1 base to trimming and J lost 5 bases, with 12 bases between them. Germline values: CDR1 KGHSH, CDR2 LQKENI. This CDR3 contains 15 residues. The CDR3: CASSPQGGEDQPQHF. In DNA form, the CDR3 reads TGTGCCAGCTCACCACAGGGTGGGGAGGATCAGCCCCAGCATTTT. Based on the CDR3 plus reference TRBV18 and TRBJ1-5, the full variable domain is NAGVMQNPRHLVRRRGQEARLRCSPMKGHSHVYWYRQLPEEGLKFMVYLQKENIIDESGMPKERFSAEFPKEGPSILRIQQVVRGDSAAYFCASSPQGGEDQPQHFGDGTRLSIL.

This clone appeared a single time. Additional DNA sequences in this sample encode the identical CDR3. The chain links TRBV6-5 to TRBJ2-7; TRBD2 agrees at 10 bases. There are 15 residues in the CDR3. After removal of 6 bases from V and 0 bases from J, the junction contained 5 bases not matched to a gene. CDR1 and CDR2 from the germline V gene are MNHEY and SVGAGI. CDR3: CASSWTSGSSYEQYF. The CDR3 DNA sequence: TGTGCCAGCAGCTGGACTAGCGGAAGCTCCTACGAGCAGTACTTC.

This chain joins TRBV18 and TRBJ2-1; tentative D call: TRBD2 (5 bases). The V and J ends lost 5 bases and 12 bases respectively, with 17 bases between them. This CDR3 spans 13 amino acids. Germline CDR1 and CDR2: KGHSH and LQKENI. The CDR3 bases are TGTGCCAGCTCAGAACCGGGGAGATCCGGGCAGTTCTTC. As protein: CASSEPGRSGQFF.

In this sample, this clone turned up once. The chain recombines TRBV28 with TRBJ2-2; a weak D match, TRBD2 (5 bases). Trimming left V 3 bases short and J 6 bases short, with 14 bases between. There are 15 residues in the CDR3. Germline assignment: CDR1 MDHEN and CDR2 SYDVKM. This chain's CDR3 is CASSFRGQSAGELFF. CDR3 DNA sequence: TGTGCCAGCAGTTTTCGGGGTCAGTCGGCCGGGGAGCTGTTTTTT. The full variable domain, in which reference TRBV28 and TRBJ2-2 provide the parts outside the CDR3, is DVKVTQSSRYLVKRTGEKVFLECVQDMDHENMFWYRQDPGLGLRLIYFSYDVKMKEKGDIPEGYSVSREKKERFSLILESASTNQTSMYLCASSFRGQSAGELFFGEGSRLTVL.

The chain couples TRBV27 to TRBJ2-2, with D tentatively TRBD1 (6 bases). Germline V gives CDR1 MNHEY, CDR2 SMNVEV (reference sequence). This CDR3 region has 16 residues. Trimming stripped 7 bases from V and 2 bases from J, with 17 bases between. The CDR3 DNA reads TGTGCCAGCACTTACCTAGGACAGCTAAACACCGGGGAGCTGTTTTTT. It is translated as CASTYLGQLNTGELFF.

The V and J genes are TRBV2 and TRBJ2-7, with D maybe TRBD2 (5 bases). V was clipped by 4 bases and J by 6 bases, with 16 bases between them. The length of the CDR3 is 14 residues. Germline-derived CDR1 and CDR2 are SNHLY and FYNNEI. This CDR3 reads CASSGEGFGGEQYF. The CDR3 DNA is TGTGCCAGCAGTGGGGAAGGGTTCGGAGGCGAGCAGTACTTC. Using reference TRBV2 and TRBJ2-7 for the parts outside the CDR3, the full variable domain is EPEVTQTPSHQVTQMGQEVILRCVPISNHLYFYWYRQILGQKVEFLVSFYNNEISEKSEIFDDQFSVERPDGSNFTLKIRSTKLEDSAMYFCASSGEGFGGEQYFGPGTRLTVT.

V and J are TRBV5-1 and TRBJ2-7, with 11 bases lining up with TRBD2. V shed 0 bases and J 3 bases; nucleotides not matched to a gene: 5. The CDR3 contains 16 residues. CDR1 is SGHRS, CDR2 YFSETQ, per germline. The CDR3 is CASSLATTSGVYEQYF. DNA for the CDR3: TGCGCCAGCAGCTTGGCCACGACTAGCGGGGTCTACGAGCAGTACTTC.

This clone was observed once. The chain links TRBV6-4 to TRBJ1-1; D is uncertain. Looked up from germline, CDR1 is MRHNA and CDR2 is SNTAGT. The ends were cut back, 2 bases at V and 2 bases at J, with 6 bases in the middle. This CDR3 is built from 13 residues. CDR3 loop: CASSDQPNTEAFF. CDR3 coding DNA: TGTGCCAGCAGTGACCAACCCAACACTGAAGCTTTCTTT.

The V call is TRBV3-1 (or the pseudogene TRBV3-2), the J call TRBJ1-5, with no clear D. This CDR3 region has 14 residues. Germline assignment: CDR1 LGHDT and CDR2 YNNKEL (reference sequence). Trimming took off 1 base at V and 4 bases at J, with 8 bases between the two ends. In DNA form, the CDR3 reads TGTGCCAGCAGCCAAGTTGTGGGGAATCAGCCCCAGCATTTT. Protein sequence: CASSQVVGNQPQHF.

The J gene is TRBJ1-6, the V gene TRBV7-9; TRBD1 matches at 9 bases. CDR1 and CDR2 (germline): SEHNR, FQNEAQ (reference sequence). V trimming: 7 bases; J trimming: 8 bases; junction bases outside the gene matches: 9. The CDR3 has 15 residues. CDR3 coding DNA: TGTGCCAGCAAAAAACCGGGACAGGGTGATTCACCCCTCCACTTT. Its protein is CASKKPGQGDSPLHF.